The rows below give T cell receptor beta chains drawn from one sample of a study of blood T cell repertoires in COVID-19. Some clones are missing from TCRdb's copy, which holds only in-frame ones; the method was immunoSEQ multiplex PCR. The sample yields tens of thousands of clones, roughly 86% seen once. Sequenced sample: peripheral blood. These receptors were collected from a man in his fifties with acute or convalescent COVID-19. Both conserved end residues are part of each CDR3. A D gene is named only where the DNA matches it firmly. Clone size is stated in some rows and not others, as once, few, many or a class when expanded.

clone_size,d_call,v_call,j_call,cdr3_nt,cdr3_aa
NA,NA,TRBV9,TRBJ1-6,TGTGCCAGCAGCGCCAGTACCTCCTATAATTCACCCCTCCACTTT,CASSASTSYNSPLHF
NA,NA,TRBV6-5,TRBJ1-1,TGTGCCAGCAGTCCCACTTTAGGGGGGAACACTGAAGCTTTCTTT,CASSPTLGGNTEAFF
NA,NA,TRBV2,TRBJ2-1,TGTGCCAGCAGGTGGACAGTCAGCTCCTACAATGAGCAGTTCTTC,CASRWTVSSYNEQFF
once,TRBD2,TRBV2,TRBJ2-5,TGTGCCAGCAGTGTAGCGGGGGGATGGGAGACCCAGTACTTC,CASSVAGGWETQYF
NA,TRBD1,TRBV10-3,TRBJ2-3,TGTGCCATCAGTAGGACGGGACAGGCCTTTATTAGCACAGATACGCAGTATTTT,CAISRTGQAFISTDTQYF
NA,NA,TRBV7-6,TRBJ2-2,TGTGCCAGCAGCCCCACTATCCAGGACATGATGGACGCCGGGGAGCTGTTTTTT,CASSPTIQDMMDAGELFF
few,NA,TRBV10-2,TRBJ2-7,TGCGCCAGCAGTGAGGGACAGCGCTCCTACGAGCAGTACTTC,CASSEGQRSYEQYF
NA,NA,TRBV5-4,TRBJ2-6,TGTGCCAGCAGCATAATAGACTCTGGGGCCAACGTCCTGACTTTC,CASSIIDSGANVLTF
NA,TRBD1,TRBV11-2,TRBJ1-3,TGTGCCAGCAGTCCATTTTCCGGGACAGCAGTCCGAAACACCATATATTTT,CASSPFSGTAVRNTIYF
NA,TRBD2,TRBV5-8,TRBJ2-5,TGTGCCAGCAGCTTGGGGTTGCTAGCGGGGGGCCAAGAGACCCAGTACTTC,CASSLGLLAGGQETQYF
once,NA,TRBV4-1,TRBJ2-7,TGCGCCAGCAGCCAAGATCCGACTGGACATTACGAGCAGTACTTC,CASSQDPTGHYEQYF
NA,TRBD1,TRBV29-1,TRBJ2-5,TGCAGCGTTGAAGTGAACAGGGGAAGAGAGACCCAGTACTTC,CSVEVNRGRETQYF
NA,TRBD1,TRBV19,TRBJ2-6,TGTGCCAGTAGCCAGACAGGGACAACTTGGTTTGGGGCCAACGTCCTGACTTTC,CASSQTGTTWFGANVLTF